This T cell receptor (beta chain) came from a study of blood T cell repertoires in COVID-19. Study summary: T cells, B-cell-depleted T cells, or PBMCs supplied cDNA or gDNA.

This clone was found once. The repertoire was sequenced with immunoSEQ multiplex PCR; TCRdb's copy has only in-frame clones and lacks some. Seen here are a few hundred thousand clones, roughly 85% observed once, and the top ten hold 3%. Germline CDR1 and CDR2: SEHNR and FQNEAQ (reference sequence). With 5 bases removed from V and 5 bases from J, the gap between germline ends came to 9 bases. CDR3 length: 12 amino acids. This receptor was identified in a woman between 25 and 40 years old with active or convalescent COVID-19. V gene TRBV7-9 combines with J gene TRBJ1-2, with no clear D. The specimen sequenced was peripheral blood. CDR3 DNA: TGTGCCAGCAGCCCCCAGGATTATGGCTACACCTTC. This gives the protein CASSPQDYGYTF.